This T cell receptor (beta chain) was observed in a study of T cells in Graves' hyperthyroidism and ophthalmopathy. Trimming took 2 bases from V and 1 from J; bases not matched to a gene: 12. This CDR3 has 18 residues. Per germline, CDR1 DFQATT and CDR2 SNEGSKA (reference sequence). There were TCR beta CDR3 regions amplified from RNA transcripts. The study used the HTBI primer set for a first-round RT-PCR of the TCR CDR3. TCRdb fed the multiplex PCR reads into MiXCR, producing one record per CDR3 protein. Here the sample spans about 250,000 distinct CDR3 sequences, approximately 20% being singletons. The rearrangement joins TRBV20-1 to TRBJ2-7; 12 bases fit TRBD2. Sequencing was carried out using blood. This sequence was found in a man between 25 and 39 years old with Graves' ophthalmopathy. In DNA form, the CDR3 reads TGCAGTGCTAGATTTCGCGGGACTAGCGGGTATTGGTCCTACGAGCAGTACTTC. Its translation is CSARFRGTSGYWSYEQYF.